These 21 T cell receptor beta chains were all obtained from the same sample, sequenced in a study of cytomegalovirus exposure and HLA in healthy donors. 60 Vbeta and 13 Jbeta primers were used in PCR. Method: immunoSEQ multiplex PCR; TCRdb's copy keeps in-frame clones and lacks some. The data contain roughly 100,000 clones, about 59% of them singletons. The sequencing sample was made of PBMCs. The receptors come from a man aged 25-45 years in good health and CMV-seropositive.

This rearrangement joins TRBV7-9 to TRBJ1-2; 7 bases fit TRBD1. Looked up from germline, CDR1 is SEHNR and CDR2 is FQNEAQ (reference sequence). The V gene end was trimmed by 5 bases and the J gene end by 10 bases; junction bases not matched to a gene: 10. The CDR3 consists of 13 residues. DNA for the CDR3: TGTGCCAGCAGCCAGGCCGGACAGGTTTACTACACCTTC. Translated: CASSQAGQVYYTF.

V gene TRBV6-1 combines with J gene TRBJ2-3; 7 bases match TRBD2. The CDR3 runs 14 residues. Germline V gives CDR1 MNHNS, CDR2 SASEGT. The junction had 7 bases not matched to a gene; V was cut back by 8 bases and J by 2 bases. CDR3 coding DNA: TGTGCCAGCTCTAGAGCGGGGAACACAGATACGCAGTATTTT. Translated: CASSRAGNTDTQYF.

The J gene is TRBJ2-5, the V gene TRBV11-3; D remains unclear. The CDR3 sequence is 14 residues long. Germline V CDR1 and CDR2: SGHNT, YENEEA. V was pared by 5 bases and J by 0 bases, with 10 bases between. The DNA for the CDR3 is TGTGCCAGCAGCCAGCAGGCTTACCAAGAGACCCAGTACTTC. Protein sequence: CASSQQAYQETQYF.

The chain combines TRBV6-6 with TRBJ2-2; 8 bases align to TRBD2. Germline CDR1 MNHNY, CDR2 SVGAGI (reference sequence). This CDR3 spans 14 amino acids. J lost 4 bases, V lost 4 bases, and 2 bases had no gene match. CDR3 loop: CASSSLAGTGELFF. The CDR3 DNA reads TGTGCCAGCAGTTCCCTAGCGGGCACCGGGGAGCTGTTTTTT.

The chain has TRBV10-3 and TRBJ1-2, with TRBD1 matching over 12 bases. Germline loops: CDR1 ENHRY, CDR2 SYGVKD. J lost 5 bases, V lost 3 bases, and 4 bases had no gene match. CDR3 size: 15 residues. The CDR3 DNA reads as TGTGCCATCAGTGAAGGGACAGGGGGCGTATATGGCTACACCTTC. This translates into CAISEGTGGVYGYTF.

The V and J genes are TRBV2 and TRBJ2-7, with a weak D call TRBD2 (6 bases). This CDR3 region has 17 residues. Germline V gene lookup returns CDR1 SNHLY and CDR2 FYNNEI. V lost 1 base and J lost 1, with 17 bases in between. CDR3 region: CASSEGLSGSFSYEQYF. The CDR3 region has the DNA TGTGCCAGCAGTGAAGGATTGAGCGGGTCCTTTTCCTACGAGCAGTACTTC.

The chain recombines TRBV5-4 with TRBJ2-5; 7 nucleotides agree with TRBD2. V shed 4 bases and J 2 bases; nucleotides not matched to a gene: 11. CDR3 length: 16 amino acids. In germline, CDR1 is SGHNT, CDR2 YYREEE (reference sequence). CDR3 region: CASSPGLDLGQETQYF. CDR3 coding DNA: TGTGCCAGCAGCCCCGGACTAGACTTAGGGCAAGAGACCCAGTACTTC.

The chain employs TRBV2 and TRBJ1-3; TRBD1 is a possible D gene (5 bases). V dropped 1 base and J dropped 0 bases, with 10 bases sitting between them. The germline gives CDR1 SNHLY, CDR2 FYNNEI. The CDR3 contains 16 residues. CDR3 residues: CASSEGQGNSGNTIYF. Here the CDR3 DNA reads TGTGCCAGCAGTGAAGGGCAGGGAAACTCTGGAAACACCATATATTTT.

V is TRBV5-1 and J is TRBJ2-3; TRBD2 is a possible D gene (7 bases). The germline V and J ends were trimmed by 5 bases and 0 bases, with 10 bases remaining between them. The length of the CDR3 is 14 residues. The germline CDR1 and CDR2 sequences are SGHRS and YFSETQ. CDR3 residues: CASSTGGSTDTQYF. The CDR3 DNA reads as TGCGCCAGCAGTACGGGGGGCAGCACAGATACGCAGTATTTT.

This clone was seen a single time. The rearrangement links TRBV6-1 to TRBJ2-1; a possible D gene is TRBD1 (6 bases). This CDR3 comprises 15 residues. Germline-derived CDR1 and CDR2 are MNHNS and SASEGT. Between the trimmed V and J ends, which lost 5 bases and 0 bases, there was a span of 11 bases. This CDR3 is CASSRQAGSYNEQFF. Written as DNA, the CDR3 is TGTGCCAGCAGTCGACAGGCGGGCTCCTACAATGAGCAGTTCTTC.

This clone was picked up a small number of times. The chain has TRBV6-1 and TRBJ1-6, with D possibly being TRBD1 (6 bases). V lost 6 bases and J lost 6, with 15 bases in between. This CDR3 spans 15 amino acids. CDR1 is MNHNS, CDR2 SASEGT, per germline. The chain's CDR3 is CASSFDRRFNSPLHF. The DNA for the CDR3 is TGTGCCAGCAGCTTCGACAGGAGATTTAATTCACCCCTCCACTTT.

The rearrangement links TRBV9 to TRBJ2-5, with 11 bases that match TRBD2. The J call is uncertain, as TRBJ2-7 better fits the DNA end. The CDR3 contains 15 residues. Germline CDR1 and CDR2: SGDLS and YYNGEE. The CDR3 nucleotides are TGTGCCAGCAGCTCCGGGACTAGCGGCGCCTACGAGCAGTACTTC. It yields the protein CASSSGTSGAYEQYF.

The chain uses TRBV6-6 and TRBJ2-5, with 8 bases aligning to TRBD1. This CDR3 contains 10 residues. Looked up from germline, CDR1 is MNHNY and CDR2 is SVGAGI (reference sequence). Trimming removed 4 bases from V and 14 bases from J; junction bases left unmatched: 3. CDR3 amino acids: CASSLDREYF. The CDR3 nucleotides are TGTGCCAGCAGTTTGGACAGGGAATACTTC.

Comments on this clone: Compared with germline, one end of the junction differs, possibly owing to a read error. This sequence joins TRBV27 and TRBJ2-7; D possibly corresponds to TRBD2 (7 bases). The CDR3 spans 16 residues. Germline assignment: CDR1 MNHEY and CDR2 SMNVEV (reference sequence). The CDR3 region has the DNA TGTGCCAGCAGTTTATCTCGAGGGGAGGGGGTTGGCGAGCAGCACTTC. Protein sequence: CASSLSRGEGVGEQHF.

The V call is TRBV6-1, the J call TRBJ1-4, with 9 nucleotides matching TRBD1. This CDR3 contains 15 residues. V lost 7 bases to trimming and J lost 5 bases; unmatched junction nucleotides: 8. From germline, CDR1 is MNHNS and CDR2 SASEGT. CDR3 DNA: TGTGCCAGCACAAAGACAGGGGGGGGAAATGAAAAACTGTTTTTT. Translated: CASTKTGGGNEKLFF.

In its sample, this clone was seen a few times. The chain carries TRBV7-9 and TRBJ1-2, with a possible D match to TRBD1 (5 bases). CDR3 length equals 12 residues. CDR1 and CDR2 (germline): SEHNR, FQNEAQ (reference sequence). Trimming removed 5 bases from V and 13 bases from J, with 17 bases in between. The CDR3 DNA is TGTGCCAGCAGCATTCCGGAGGGGCGAAGCACCTTC. Translated, it gives CASSIPEGRSTF.

This chain uses TRBV15 with TRBJ1-4, with 8 bases matching TRBD1. Germline loops: CDR1 LNHNV, CDR2 YYDKDF (reference sequence). CDR3 size: 15 residues. Unmatched junction bases numbered 5, after V lost 0 bases and J lost 8 bases. The CDR3 loop reads CATSRDPQGAEKLFF. Written as DNA, the CDR3 is TGTGCCACCAGCAGAGACCCCCAGGGGGCAGAAAAACTGTTTTTT.

This clone was seen only once. V usage is TRBV4-2 and J usage is TRBJ2-7; D perhaps matches TRBD1 (5 bases). CDR3 length: 15 amino acids. Germline V gene data show CDR1 as LGHNA and CDR2 as YNFKEQ. V was clipped by 0 bases and J by 3 bases, with 12 bases between them. For the CDR3, the DNA is TGTGCCAGCAGCCAAGACCGGCAGGGATACTACGAGCAGTACTTC. As protein: CASSQDRQGYYEQYF.

The V gene is TRBV29-1, the J gene TRBJ1-3; D is unclear. From germline, CDR1 is SQVTM and CDR2 ANQGSEA. With 5 bases removed from V and 7 bases from J, the gap between germline ends came to 9 bases. This CDR3 has 11 amino acids. This CDR3 reads CSVSVENTIYF. CDR3 nucleotide sequence: TGCAGCGTTAGCGTGGAGAACACCATATATTTT.

Only a few counts were recorded for this clone. The CDR3 sequence is CASSMLQGITEAFF. CDR3 DNA sequence: TGTGCCAGTAGTATGCTACAGGGGATTACTGAAGCTTTCTTT. The chain is built from TRBV19 and TRBJ1-1, with 7 bases identical to TRBD1. V shed 3 bases and J 5 bases; nucleotides not matched to a gene: 6. Germline lookup yields CDR1 LNHDA and CDR2 SQIVND (reference sequence). The CDR3 has 14 amino acids.

This clone was seen more than once but under ten times. The chain combines TRBV4-2 with TRBJ2-3, with 10 positions matching TRBD2. Germline CDR1 is LGHNA and CDR2 is YNFKEQ. The junction had 8 bases not matched to a gene; V was cut back by 7 bases and J by 4 bases. This CDR3 region has 15 residues. The CDR3 region has the DNA TGTGCCAGCAACGAGGCTAGCGGGGGCGCAGATACGCAGTATTTT. This codes for CASNEASGGADTQYF.